This T cell receptor (beta chain) is drawn from a study of neurological immune-mediated disorders. From the 5' RACE reads, TCRdb called clonotypes with MiXCR, one entry per CDR3 protein. Of under 70,000 distinct CDR3 sequences in the sample, more than 3% were seen once. This clonotype was picked up many times. This CDR3 has 15 amino acids. Trimming cost V 3 bases and J 4 bases, with 15 bases left between them. Germline V gene lookup returns CDR1 SGHTA and CDR2 FQGNSA. The sequencing input was PBMCs. The chain links TRBV7-2 to TRBJ1-1; D call uncertain. This receptor was obtained from an older woman with multiple sclerosis. The CDR3 coding sequence is TGTGCCAGCAGCTTGGGTTCTTGGTCAGGCACTGAAGCTTTCTTT. Translated, it gives CASSLGSWSGTEAFF.